The clone carrying this T cell receptor (beta chain) came up many times. The data derive from a study of neurological immune-mediated disorders. TCRdb ran MiXCR on the 5' RACE reads and lists one entry per CDR3 protein. Altogether around 100,000 distinct CDR3 sequences are present, more than 10% being singletons, with the ten largest covering under 3.5%. V lost 4 bases and J lost 0, with 18 bases in between. The CDR3 is 17 residues long. CDR1 and CDR2 from the germline V gene are SGHRS and YFSETQ. Specified time point: longitudinal time-point 3. The V gene is TRBV5-1, the J gene TRBJ2-3, with a possible D match to TRBD1 (5 bases). This TCR came from a female donor with HTLV-1-associated myelopathy (HAM/TSP). Source material: PBMCs. CDR3 nucleotide sequence: TGCGCCAGCAGCCGGCGCCCGACAGCACTTAGCACAGATACGCAGTATTTT. This translates into CASSRRPTALSTDTQYF.